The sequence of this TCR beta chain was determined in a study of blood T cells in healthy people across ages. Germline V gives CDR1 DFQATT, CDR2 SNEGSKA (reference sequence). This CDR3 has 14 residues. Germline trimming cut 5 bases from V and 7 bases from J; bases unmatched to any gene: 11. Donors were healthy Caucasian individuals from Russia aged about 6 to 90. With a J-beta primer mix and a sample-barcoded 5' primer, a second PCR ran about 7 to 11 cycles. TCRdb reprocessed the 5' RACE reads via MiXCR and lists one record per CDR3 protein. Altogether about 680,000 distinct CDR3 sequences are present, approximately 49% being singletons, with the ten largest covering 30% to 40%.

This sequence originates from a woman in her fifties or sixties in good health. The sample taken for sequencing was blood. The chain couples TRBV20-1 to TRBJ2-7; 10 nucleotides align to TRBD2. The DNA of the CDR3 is TGCAGTGCTCCTTGGCCTAGCGGGAGTCGTGAGCAGTACTTC. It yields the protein CSAPWPSGSREQYF.